The table lists the clone carrying this T cell receptor (beta chain) with many counts. Its matching antigen is unknown. Trimming took off 7 bases at V and 2 bases at J, with 11 bases between the two ends. Germline CDR1 reads SNHLY; CDR2 reads FYNNEI. This CDR3 spans 13 amino acids. This entry belongs to a study of human T cells and chemical hapten exposure. Study-wide findings and caveats: Following DPC sensitization, TCRs present above 1 in 1000 frequency showed no change.

Each cDNA molecule in the library carried unique molecular identifiers. As processed by the authors: The median was approximately 89,000 TCRs per sample, ranging roughly 23,224 to 750,000. MiXCR, run by TCRdb on the 5' RACE reads, gives a single entry per CDR3 protein. None of the V and J calls come from the authors' own analysis; TCRdb made them. The sample lists over 70,000 distinct CDR3 sequences; around 15% were seen once. Whole blood, unfractionated, served as the material for total RNA extraction. The TCR sequence derives from a female donor in good health. The chain has TRBV2 and TRBJ2-5; tentative D call: TRBD2 (5 bases). In DNA, the CDR3 is TGTGCCAGCAACGACTACCGACAAGAGACCCAGTACTTC. Amino acid sequence: CASNDYRQETQYF.